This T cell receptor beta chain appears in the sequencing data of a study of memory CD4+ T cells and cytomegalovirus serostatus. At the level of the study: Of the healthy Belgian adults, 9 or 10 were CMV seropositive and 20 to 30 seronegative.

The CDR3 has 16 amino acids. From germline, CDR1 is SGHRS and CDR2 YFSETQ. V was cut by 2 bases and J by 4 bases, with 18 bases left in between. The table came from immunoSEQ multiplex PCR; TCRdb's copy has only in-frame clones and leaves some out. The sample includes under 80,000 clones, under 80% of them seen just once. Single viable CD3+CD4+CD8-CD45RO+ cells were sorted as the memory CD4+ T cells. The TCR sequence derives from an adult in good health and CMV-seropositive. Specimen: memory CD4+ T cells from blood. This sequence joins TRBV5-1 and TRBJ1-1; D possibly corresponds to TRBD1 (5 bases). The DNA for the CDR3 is TGCGCCAGCAGCTTAGGGGCTGGGACCGGGACCACTGAAGCTTTCTTT. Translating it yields CASSLGAGTGTTEAFF.